This note documents a single T cell receptor (beta chain) sequence. No antigen is known for it. These data come from a study of T cell responses to AZD1222 COVID-19 vaccine. About the study: Researchers grouped second doses given at about 4 or about 12 weeks into one pool. Findings and limits, study-wide: Females outnumbered males among donors, who were mostly white British; clonal diversity was possibly underestimated. Baseline serology detected seropositivity in only a handful of AZD1222 recipients. Following two doses of AZD1222, Spike-specific TCR breadth and depth rose.

Profiled with immunoSEQ multiplex PCR; TCRdb holds only in-frame clones, not every one. The table has approximately 35,000 clones, approximately 86% seen once. V shed 6 bases and J 3 bases; nucleotides not matched to a gene: 9. Germline V gene data show CDR1 as MNHNY and CDR2 as SVGAGI (reference sequence). This CDR3 has 16 residues. The TCR comes from an adult in good health. Here the sequenced sample was peripheral blood, taken on day 0 of AZD1222 vaccination. This chain links TRBV6-6 with TRBJ2-1; 9 bases fit TRBD1. The CDR3 bases are TGTGCCAGCAGATCTACGGACAGGGGACTCTACAATGAGCAGTTCTTC. Protein: CASRSTDRGLYNEQFF.